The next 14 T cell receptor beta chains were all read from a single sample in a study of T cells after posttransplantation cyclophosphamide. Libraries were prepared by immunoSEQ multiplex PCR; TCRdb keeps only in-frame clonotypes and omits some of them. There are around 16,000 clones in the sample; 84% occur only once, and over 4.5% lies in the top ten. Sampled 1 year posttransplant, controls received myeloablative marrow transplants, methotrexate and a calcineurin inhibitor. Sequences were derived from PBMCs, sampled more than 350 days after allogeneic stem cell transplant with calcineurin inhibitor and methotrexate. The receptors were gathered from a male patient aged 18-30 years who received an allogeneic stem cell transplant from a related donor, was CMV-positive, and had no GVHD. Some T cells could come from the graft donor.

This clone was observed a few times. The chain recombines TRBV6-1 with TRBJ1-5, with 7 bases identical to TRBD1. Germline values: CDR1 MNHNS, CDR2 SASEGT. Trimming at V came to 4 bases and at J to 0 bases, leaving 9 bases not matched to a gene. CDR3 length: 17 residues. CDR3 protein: CASSGTQGPRSNQPQHF. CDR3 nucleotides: TGTGCCAGCAGTGGGACACAGGGGCCGCGTAGCAATCAGCCCCAGCATTTT.

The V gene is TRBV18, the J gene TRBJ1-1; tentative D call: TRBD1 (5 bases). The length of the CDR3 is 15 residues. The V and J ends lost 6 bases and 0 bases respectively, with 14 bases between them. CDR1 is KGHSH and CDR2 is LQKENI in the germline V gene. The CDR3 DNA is TGTGCCAGCTCTTACACCGGACAATTGAACACTGAAGCTTTCTTT. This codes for CASSYTGQLNTEAFF.

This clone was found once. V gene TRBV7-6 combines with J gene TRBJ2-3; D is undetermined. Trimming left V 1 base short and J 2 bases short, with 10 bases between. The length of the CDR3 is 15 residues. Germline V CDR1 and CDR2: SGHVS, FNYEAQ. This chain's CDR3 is CASSLGLGLTDTQYF. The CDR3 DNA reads TGTGCCAGCAGCTTAGGGCTAGGCCTCACAGATACGCAGTATTTT.

CDR3 coding DNA: TGTGCCAGCAGCTTAGGGCGACAGGGGGTCGTCGGGGAGCTGTTTTTT. It yields the protein CASSLGRQGVVGELFF. The V gene is TRBV7-8, the J gene TRBJ2-2, with TRBD1 identical over 9 bases. Germline CDR1 reads SGHVS; CDR2 reads FQNEAQ. The CDR3 runs 16 residues. The V and J ends lost 1 base and 7 bases, in that order; junction bases with no gene match: 7.

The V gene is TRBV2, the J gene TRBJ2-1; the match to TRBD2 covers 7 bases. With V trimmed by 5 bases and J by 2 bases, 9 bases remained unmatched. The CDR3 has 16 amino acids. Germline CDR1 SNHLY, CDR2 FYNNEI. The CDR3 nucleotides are TGTGCCAGCAGTCCCCTAGCGGCCCGCCCCTACAATGAGCAGTTCTTC. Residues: CASSPLAARPYNEQFF.

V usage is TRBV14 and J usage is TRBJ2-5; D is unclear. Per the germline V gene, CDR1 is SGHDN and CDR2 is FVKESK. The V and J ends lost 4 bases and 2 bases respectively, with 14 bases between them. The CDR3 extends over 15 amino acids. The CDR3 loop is CASSRAFTIQETQYF. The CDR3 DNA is TGTGCCAGCAGCCGAGCCTTTACTATTCAAGAGACCCAGTACTTC.

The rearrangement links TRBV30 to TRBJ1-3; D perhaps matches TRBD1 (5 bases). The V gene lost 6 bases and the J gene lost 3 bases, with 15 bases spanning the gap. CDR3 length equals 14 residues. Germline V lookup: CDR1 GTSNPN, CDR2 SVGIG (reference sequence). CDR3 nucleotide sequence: TGTGCCTGCACTACAGGCCTGATTGGAAACACCATATATTTT. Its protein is CACTTGLIGNTIYF.

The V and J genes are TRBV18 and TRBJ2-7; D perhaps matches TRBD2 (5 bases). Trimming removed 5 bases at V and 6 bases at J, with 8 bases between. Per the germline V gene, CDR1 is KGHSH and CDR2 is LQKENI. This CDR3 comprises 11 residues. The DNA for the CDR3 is TGTGCCAGCTCATTCCGGGGCGAGCAGTACTTC. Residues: CASSFRGEQYF.

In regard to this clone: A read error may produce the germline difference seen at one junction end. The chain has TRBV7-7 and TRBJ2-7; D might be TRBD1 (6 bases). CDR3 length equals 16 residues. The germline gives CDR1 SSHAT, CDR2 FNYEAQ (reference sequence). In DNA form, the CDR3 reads TGTGCTAGCACCCTCCCCCCCGGGACACCCGCTGGGGAGCAGTACTTC. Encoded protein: CASTLPPGTPAGEQYF. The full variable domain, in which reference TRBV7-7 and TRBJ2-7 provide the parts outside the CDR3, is GAGVSQSPRYKVTKRGQDVTLRCDPISSHATLYWYQQALGQGPEFLTYFNYEAQPDKSGLPSDRFSAERPEGSISTLTIQRTEQRDSAMYRCASTLPPGTPAGEQYFGPGTRLTVT.

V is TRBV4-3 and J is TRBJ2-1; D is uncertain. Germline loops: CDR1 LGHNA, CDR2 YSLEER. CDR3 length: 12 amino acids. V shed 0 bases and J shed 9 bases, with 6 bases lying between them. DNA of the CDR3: TGCGCCAGCAGCCAAGATAGAGGTGAGCAGTTCTTC. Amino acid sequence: CASSQDRGEQFF.

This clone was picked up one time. CDR3 amino acids: CASSLGGTSGYNEQFF. Here the CDR3 DNA reads TGCGCCAGCAGCCTCGGGGGGACTAGCGGTTACAATGAGCAGTTCTTC. The chain recombines TRBV4-3 with TRBJ2-1, with 11 nucleotides matching TRBD2. The CDR3 extends over 16 amino acids. Germline CDR1 reads LGHNA; CDR2 reads YSLEER. The trim removed 4 bases at V and 4 bases at J, leaving 6 bases unmatched.

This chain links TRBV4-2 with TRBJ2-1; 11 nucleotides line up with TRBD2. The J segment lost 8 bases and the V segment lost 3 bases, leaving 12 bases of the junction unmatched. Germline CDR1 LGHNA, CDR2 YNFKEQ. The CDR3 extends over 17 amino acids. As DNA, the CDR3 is TGTGCCAGCAGCCAGGGATTTACTAGCGGGAGTATCGATGAGCAGTTCTTC. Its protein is CASSQGFTSGSIDEQFF.

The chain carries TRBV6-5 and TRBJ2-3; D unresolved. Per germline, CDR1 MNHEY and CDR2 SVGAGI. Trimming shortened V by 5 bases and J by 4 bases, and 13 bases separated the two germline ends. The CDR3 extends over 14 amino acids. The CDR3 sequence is CASSSHEQADTQYF. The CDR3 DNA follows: TGTGCCAGCAGTAGTCACGAGCAGGCAGATACGCAGTATTTT.

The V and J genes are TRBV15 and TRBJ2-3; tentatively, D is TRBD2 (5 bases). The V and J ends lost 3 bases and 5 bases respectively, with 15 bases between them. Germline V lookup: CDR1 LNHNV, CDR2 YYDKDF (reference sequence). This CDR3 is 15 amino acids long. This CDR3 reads CATSSSIAHEDTQYF. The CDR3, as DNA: TGTGCCACCAGCAGCTCTATAGCGCACGAAGATACGCAGTATTTT.